These 3 T cell receptor beta chains were sequenced from one sample in a study of beta chain features in type 1 diabetes. Reverse transcription of all isolated RNA meant that expressed TCRB transcripts were sequenced. Repertoires were generated with immunoSEQ multiplex PCR, while TCRdb's copy carries only in-frame clones and drops some. Here the sample spans some 410,000 clones, around 10% being singletons. Sequenced material: naive CD4+ T cells from blood. Receptors were obtained from a woman aged 18-35 years in good health.

This clone was counted only a few times. The gene calls are TRBV2 and TRBJ2-5; D remains unclear. In germline, CDR1 is SNHLY, CDR2 FYNNEI. V was shortened by 8 bases and J by 3 bases, with 10 bases between the two germline ends. The CDR3 runs to 12 residues. Here the CDR3 DNA reads TGTGCCAGCGCACGGACGGAAGAGACCCAGTACTTC. Translated: CASARTEETQYF.

V and J are TRBV10-3 and TRBJ2-3; 9 bases agree with TRBD1. CDR3 size: 15 residues. Germline CDR1 ENHRY, CDR2 SYGVKD. V was pared by 2 bases and J by 3 bases, with 3 bases of the junction left unmatched. CDR3 sequence reads: CAISEGGQGTDTQYF. CDR3 in DNA: TGTGCCATCAGTGAGGGGGGACAGGGAACAGATACGCAGTATTTT.

This chain connects TRBV7-2 to TRBJ2-5; D perhaps matches TRBD1 (5 bases). The CDR3 consists of 14 residues. CDR1 and CDR2 from the germline V gene are SGHTA and FQGNSA. V lost 2 bases and J lost 2, with 9 bases in between. Here the CDR3 DNA reads TGTGCCAGCAGCTTATCAGGGTCGCAAGAGACCCAGTACTTC. Its translation: CASSLSGSQETQYF.